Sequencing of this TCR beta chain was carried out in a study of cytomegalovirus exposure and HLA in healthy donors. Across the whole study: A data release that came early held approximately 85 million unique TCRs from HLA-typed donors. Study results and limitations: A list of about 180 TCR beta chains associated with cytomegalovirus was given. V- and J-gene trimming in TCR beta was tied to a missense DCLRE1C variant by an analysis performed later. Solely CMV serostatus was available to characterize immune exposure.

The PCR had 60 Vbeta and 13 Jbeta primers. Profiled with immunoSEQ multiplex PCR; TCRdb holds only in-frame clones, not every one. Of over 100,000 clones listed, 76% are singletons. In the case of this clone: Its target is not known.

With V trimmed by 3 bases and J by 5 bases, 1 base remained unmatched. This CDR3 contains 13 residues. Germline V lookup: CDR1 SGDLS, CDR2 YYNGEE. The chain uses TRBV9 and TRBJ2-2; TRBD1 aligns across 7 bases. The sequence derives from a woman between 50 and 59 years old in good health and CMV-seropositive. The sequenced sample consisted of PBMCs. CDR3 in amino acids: CASSEGQTGELFF. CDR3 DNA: TGTGCCAGCAGCGAGGGACAGACCGGGGAGCTGTTTTTT. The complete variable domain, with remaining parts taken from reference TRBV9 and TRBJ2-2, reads DSGVTQTPKHLITATGQRVTLRCSPRSGDLSVYWYQQSLDQGLQFLIQYYNGEERAKGNILERFSAQQFPDLHSELNLSSLELGDSALYFCASSEGQTGELFFGEGSRLTVL.